This T cell receptor (beta chain) derives from a study of post-analysis software for immune sequencing data. Study-wide findings and caveats: The study found TRBV5-6, TRBV5-1 and TRBV20-1 among roughly 5 TRBV segments more frequent in patients than controls.

This clonotype was seen a handful of times. Antigen unknown. V lost 2 bases to trimming and J lost 7 bases; unmatched junction nucleotides: 1. This CDR3 comprises 13 residues. Built from TCR beta cDNA, the libraries had unique molecular identifiers in them. TCRdb reanalysed the PCR reads using MiXCR and keeps one entry per CDR3 protein. The sample carries 350,000 to 500,000 distinct CDR3 sequences, roughly 40% recorded once. The receptor was isolated from a girl aged 2-10 years with multiple sclerosis. Sequencing used blood. V and J are TRBV12-3 or TRBV12-4 and TRBJ1-2, with TRBD1 identical over 10 bases. The CDR3 DNA reads as TGTGCCAGCAGTTTAAGGACAGGGGGTGGCTACACCTTC. This translates into CASSLRTGGGYTF.